A single sample gave rise to the 16 T cell receptor beta chains below, sequenced in a study of T cell responses to AZD1222 COVID-19 vaccine. Here immunoSEQ multiplex PCR was the method, and the copy in TCRdb shows in-frame clones only, minus some. The sample consists of 150,000 or so clones, around 85% of them appearing once. The starting material was peripheral blood, obtained on day 0 of MenACWY control vaccination. These TCRs come from an adult in good health.

The chain is built from TRBV2 and TRBJ1-5; a weak D match, TRBD1 (5 bases). The CDR3 runs to 14 residues. Germline V gives CDR1 SNHLY, CDR2 FYNNEI. V lost 6 bases, J lost 5 bases, and 14 bases lay in between. The CDR3 bases are TGTGCCAGCAGCGCCGACAGCCTATATCAGCCCCAGCATTTT. Protein product: CASSADSLYQPQHF.

The chain recombines TRBV2 with TRBJ2-1, with D possibly being TRBD2 (6 bases). The germline V gene has CDR1 SNHLY and CDR2 FYNNEI. CDR3 size: 14 residues. The V end lost 7 bases, the J end lost 1 base, and 11 bases lay between the germline ends. The chain's CDR3 is CASTGTSSYNEQFF. The CDR3 DNA reads as TGTGCCAGCACCGGGACTTCATCCTACAATGAGCAGTTCTTC.

This clone appeared a few times. The genes are TRBV18 and TRBJ2-5; no reliable D call. Trimming left V 3 bases short and J 5 bases short, with 10 bases between. This CDR3 has 13 amino acids. The germline gives CDR1 KGHSH, CDR2 LQKENI. CDR3 sequence: CASSPGQAETQYF. For the CDR3, the DNA is TGTGCCAGCTCACCCGGGCAGGCGGAGACCCAGTACTTC.

The V and J genes are TRBV4-2 and TRBJ1-3, with 8 nucleotides matching TRBD1. Looked up from germline, CDR1 is LGHNA and CDR2 is YNFKEQ. V was pared by 1 base and J by 3 bases, with 8 bases of the junction left unmatched. This CDR3 is 17 amino acids long. CDR3 residues: CASSQGQGIRNGNTIYF. CDR3 coding DNA: TGTGCCAGCAGCCAAGGACAGGGGATAAGGAATGGAAACACCATATATTTT.

The CDR3 bases are TGTGCCATCAGTGAGTCCGGGACAGGGGTCTACAATGAGCAGTTCTTC. This sequence encodes CAISESGTGVYNEQFF. V gene TRBV10-3 combines with J gene TRBJ2-1; 10 bases match TRBD1. The CDR3 loop spans 16 amino acids. The V gene end was trimmed by 0 bases and the J gene end by 3 bases; junction bases not matched to a gene: 2. Germline loops: CDR1 ENHRY, CDR2 SYGVKD.

This chain links TRBV5-4 with TRBJ2-1, with D hard to call. The CDR3 spans 13 residues. Germline lookup yields CDR1 SGHNT and CDR2 YYREEE (reference sequence). The V gene lost 0 bases and the J gene lost 5 bases, with 6 bases spanning the gap. The CDR3 DNA reads as TGTGCCAGCAGCTTGGTTGGGAACAATGAGCAGTTCTTC. This translates into CASSLVGNNEQFF.

The chain combines TRBV4-1 with TRBJ2-3; D ambiguous. V was cut by 1 base and J by 0 bases, with 8 bases left in between. CDR3 length: 15 residues. Germline CDR1 is MGHRA and CDR2 is YSYEKL. The CDR3 DNA sequence: TGCGCCAGCAGCCAAGTTCATCCGAGCACAGATACGCAGTATTTT. This codes for CASSQVHPSTDTQYF.

V is TRBV7-8 and J is TRBJ2-3; no clear D. This CDR3 comprises 12 residues. The germline CDR1 and CDR2 sequences are SGHVS and FQNEAQ. V was cut by 5 bases and J by 2 bases, with 5 bases left in between. The CDR3 loop is CASSGPTDTQYF. The CDR3, as DNA: TGTGCCAGCAGCGGTCCCACAGATACGCAGTATTTT. The full variable domain, with the rest looked up from reference TRBV7-8 and TRBJ2-3, is GAGVSQSPRYKVAKRGQDVALRCDPISGHVSLFWYQQALGQGPEFLTYFQNEAQLDKSGLPSDRFFAERPEGSVSTLKIQRTQQEDSAVYLCASSGPTDTQYFGPGTRLTVL.

This rearrangement joins TRBV15 to TRBJ2-1; D uncertain. Trimming pared 5 bases from V and 5 bases from J, leaving 10 bases between. The length of the CDR3 is 13 residues. CDR1 and CDR2 from the germline V gene are LNHNV and YYDKDF (reference sequence). The CDR3 nucleotides are TGTGCCACCAGCCCTTACTTAGACAATGAGCAGTTCTTC. It yields the protein CATSPYLDNEQFF.

The chain uses TRBV29-1 and TRBJ2-3, with D unclear. CDR3 length equals 13 residues. Per the germline V gene, CDR1 is SQVTM and CDR2 is ANQGSEA. The V end was cut by 4 bases, the J end by 6 bases, with 14 bases between. Here the CDR3 DNA reads TGCAGCGTTGGAGACTTGAAGGGCGATACGCAGTATTTT. It is translated as CSVGDLKGDTQYF.

This rearrangement joins TRBV7-3 to TRBJ2-1; no definite D call. The CDR3 totals 12 residues. Trimming took off 5 bases at V and 9 bases at J, with 11 bases between the two ends. The germline gives CDR1 SGHTA, CDR2 FQGTGA. CDR3 sequence (DNA): TGTGCCAGCAGCACCCCGTCCGGTGAGCAGTTCTTC. It is translated as CASSTPSGEQFF.

The J gene is TRBJ1-2, the V gene TRBV2, with 7 bases identical to TRBD1. Germline V gene lookup returns CDR1 SNHLY and CDR2 FYNNEI. The CDR3 consists of 16 residues. Losses at the gene ends were 6 bases for V and 6 bases for J; bases not matched to a gene: 16. CDR3 in amino acids: CASRSGQTSQRDGYTF. CDR3 nucleotide sequence: TGTGCCAGCAGGTCGGGACAGACTTCCCAGAGGGATGGCTACACCTTC.

This clone was observed a handful of times. The V gene is TRBV7-6, the J gene TRBJ1-4, with unresolved D. Trimming stripped 0 bases from V and 8 bases from J, with 16 bases between. The germline CDR1 and CDR2 sequences are SGHVS and FNYEAQ. This CDR3 is 16 amino acids long. The CDR3 bases are TGTGCCAGCAGCTTAGCTTCGGAGGGTGCGGGAGAAAAACTGTTTTTT. Protein product: CASSLASEGAGEKLFF.

V and J are TRBV7-2 and TRBJ2-7; D is uncertain. The CDR3 covers 13 residues. The germline CDR1 and CDR2 sequences are SGHTA and FQGNSA. With 2 bases removed from V and 2 bases from J, the gap between germline ends came to 7 bases. CDR3 bases: TGTGCCAGCAGCTTACGTCGAACCTACGAGCAGTACTTC. Its translation: CASSLRRTYEQYF.

The chain has TRBV19 and TRBJ2-2, with 8 bases that match TRBD2. The V and J ends lost 6 bases and 5 bases, in that order; junction bases with no gene match: 14. This CDR3 is built from 17 residues. The germline V gene has CDR1 LNHDA and CDR2 SQIVND (reference sequence). CDR3 in DNA: TGTGCCAGTAGCACTCAAAAGAGCGGGAGAGGGACCGGGGAGCTGTTTTTT. It codes for CASSTQKSGRGTGELFF.

The chain combines TRBV5-1 with TRBJ1-5, with 7 bases fitting TRBD1. This CDR3 is built from 15 residues. The V segment lost 4 bases and the J segment 1 base; nucleotides outside the gene matches: 5. CDR1 is SGHRS and CDR2 is YFSETQ in the germline V gene. Here the CDR3 reads CASSPGGMSNQPQHF. DNA of the CDR3: TGCGCCAGCAGCCCAGGGGGTATGAGCAATCAGCCCCAGCATTTT. Complete variable domain (other parts from reference TRBV5-1 and TRBJ1-5): KAGVTQTPRYLIKTRGQQVTLSCSPISGHRSVSWYQQTPGQGLQFLFEYFSETQRNKGNFPGRFSGRQFSNSRSEMNVSTLELGDSALYLCASSPGGMSNQPQHFGDGTRLSIL.